These 25 T cell receptor beta chains share one sample of origin, sequenced in a study of blood T cell repertoires in COVID-19. The data were produced by immunoSEQ multiplex PCR, yet TCRdb's version contains in-frame clones alone and is incomplete. Among under 200,000 clones listed, 88% were seen once. Sequenced material: peripheral blood. The source is a man aged 40-49 years with active or convalescent COVID-19.

V is TRBV18 and J is TRBJ2-1; 8 positions agree with TRBD1. Germline V gene data show CDR1 as KGHSH and CDR2 as LQKENI. Trimming took 4 bases from V and 0 from J; bases not matched to a gene: 5. The CDR3 totals 16 residues. The CDR3 reads CASSLTTGGSYNEQFF. CDR3 coding DNA: TGTGCCAGCTCACTAACAACAGGGGGCTCCTACAATGAGCAGTTCTTC.

The rearrangement uses TRBV6-5 and TRBJ2-3; TRBD1 matches 7 bases. Germline CDR1 MNHEY, CDR2 SVGAGI. J gave up 2 bases and V 6 bases, and 5 bases lay outside the gene matches. The CDR3 consists of 14 residues. The CDR3 sequence: CASSQGTATDTQYF. Written as DNA, the CDR3 is TGTGCCAGCAGCCAAGGGACAGCCACAGATACGCAGTATTTT.

CDR3 sequence reads: CASSIYVNNEKLFF. The DNA for the CDR3 is TGTGCCAGTAGTATCTACGTAAATAATGAAAAACTGTTTTTT. The rearrangement uses TRBV19 and TRBJ1-4; D gene ambiguous. Germline V gives CDR1 LNHDA, CDR2 SQIVND (reference sequence). The V and J ends lost 3 bases and 4 bases respectively, with 9 bases between them. The CDR3 has 14 amino acids.

The chain recombines TRBV15 with TRBJ1-1; no reliable D call. Trimming cost V 0 bases and J 0 bases, with 8 bases left between them. Germline V CDR1 and CDR2: LNHNV, YYDKDF (reference sequence). This CDR3 is 15 amino acids long. The CDR3 region is CATSRDVGLNTEAFF. Written as DNA, the CDR3 is TGTGCCACCAGCAGAGATGTGGGCTTGAACACTGAAGCTTTCTTT. Variable domain in full (rest from reference TRBV15 and TRBJ1-1): DAMVIQNPRYQVTQFGKPVTLSCSQTLNHNVMYWYQQKSSQAPKLLFHYYDKDFNNEADTPDNFQSRRPNTSFCFLDIRSPGLGDTAMYLCATSRDVGLNTEAFFGQGTRLTVV.

This clone was seen a handful of times. This sequence joins TRBV12-3 or TRBV12-4 and TRBJ1-2; 7 nucleotides agree with TRBD1. V lost 5 bases, J lost 6 bases, and 3 bases stayed unmatched. The CDR3 runs to 12 residues. The CDR3 is CASSPRGDGYTF. In DNA, the CDR3 is TGTGCCAGCAGTCCCAGGGGGGATGGCTACACCTTC.

The CDR3 bases are TGTGCCACCTCAGGTCCGGGGTCCTACGAGCAGTACTTC. Protein: CATSGPGSYEQYF. This sequence joins TRBV24-1 and TRBJ2-7, with D possibly TRBD2 on 5 matching bases. V was cut by 9 bases and J by 1 base, with 12 bases left in between. Per the germline V gene, CDR1 is KGHDR and CDR2 is SFDVKD. The CDR3 consists of 13 residues.

The chain employs TRBV5-6 and TRBJ2-3, with TRBD2 matching 10 bases. Losses at the gene ends were 1 base for V and 2 bases for J; bases not matched to a gene: 10. There are 18 residues in the CDR3. Per germline, CDR1 SGHDT and CDR2 YYEEEE. The CDR3 region is CASSLYSWTSGYTDTQYF. In nucleotides, the CDR3 is TGTGCCAGCAGCTTGTATTCGTGGACTAGCGGCTACACAGATACGCAGTATTTT.

The CDR3: CASSLRQELNTEAFF. In DNA form, the CDR3 reads TGTGCCAGCAGCCTACGACAGGAGTTGAACACTGAAGCTTTCTTT. The genes are TRBV7-3 and TRBJ1-1; weak D call: TRBD1 (6 bases). The CDR3 has 15 amino acids. V lost 5 bases, J lost 0 bases, and 13 bases lay in between. Germline loops: CDR1 SGHTA, CDR2 FQGTGA.

The chain links TRBV4-3 to TRBJ1-1; no clear D gene. The length of the CDR3 is 14 residues. Per the germline V gene, CDR1 is LGHNA and CDR2 is YSLEER. Trimming pared 0 bases from V and 7 bases from J, leaving 12 bases between. DNA for the CDR3: TGCGCCAGCAGCCAAGATGCGGCCCCGGTTGAAGCTTTCTTT. Amino acid sequence: CASSQDAAPVEAFF.

The rearrangement joins TRBV6-5 to TRBJ2-3, with TRBD2 matching 10 bases. Germline-derived CDR1 and CDR2 are MNHEY and SVGAGI. The CDR3 totals 15 residues. V was clipped by 5 bases and J by 2 bases; unmatched bases: 4. CDR3 region: CASSHTSGTTDTQYF. For the CDR3, the DNA is TGTGCCAGCAGTCACACTAGCGGGACCACAGATACGCAGTATTTT.

This sequence joins TRBV4-1 and TRBJ1-1; 7 bases align to TRBD1. Per the germline V gene, CDR1 is MGHRA and CDR2 is YSYEKL. The CDR3 runs to 15 residues. The V and J ends lost 5 bases and 2 bases, in that order; junction bases with no gene match: 8. The CDR3 region has the DNA TGCGCCAGCAGCTCCAGGGGGATAGTTAACACTGAAGCTTTCTTT. It is translated as CASSSRGIVNTEAFF.

This chain joins TRBV27 and TRBJ2-5, with TRBD1 matching 8 bases. After removal of 5 bases from V and 5 bases from J, the junction contained 7 bases not matched to a gene. Germline V gene lookup returns CDR1 MNHEY and CDR2 SMNVEV (reference sequence). The CDR3 sequence is 14 residues long. CDR3 sequence: CASSPGQGWETQYF. Here the CDR3 DNA reads TGTGCCAGCAGTCCCGGACAGGGCTGGGAGACCCAGTACTTC.

The sample holds one count of this clone. The CDR3 bases are TGTGCCAGCAGCTTACTCGGGTTCCGTCTAGCGGGAGCCGTAGCGGTGTACGAGCAGTACTTC. It is translated as CASSLLGFRLAGAVAVYEQYF. The rearrangement joins TRBV7-8 to TRBJ2-7, with 10 bases identical to TRBD2. The germline V gene has CDR1 SGHVS and CDR2 FQNEAQ. The CDR3 is 21 residues long. The J segment lost 4 bases and the V segment lost 2 bases, leaving 23 bases of the junction unmatched.

This sequence joins TRBV7-9 and TRBJ2-3, with 9 nucleotides matching TRBD1. Trimming cost V 2 bases and J 2 bases; bases outside gene matches: 8. The CDR3 extends over 17 amino acids. The germline CDR1 and CDR2 sequences are SEHNR and FQNEAQ (reference sequence). CDR3 DNA: TGTGCCAGCAGCTTATACATAGGGACAGGGATCACAGATACGCAGTATTTT. Amino acids: CASSLYIGTGITDTQYF.

A single count supports this clone. The rearrangement uses TRBV7-8 and TRBJ1-4; weak D call: TRBD1 (6 bases). Germline loops: CDR1 SGHVS, CDR2 FQNEAQ. This CDR3 has 19 residues. Trimming took off 1 base at V and 2 bases at J, with 20 bases between the two ends. CDR3 DNA: TGTGCCAGCAGCTTAGGAATCATCGGGTGGGGGGGCACTAATGAAAAACTGTTTTTT. This encodes CASSLGIIGWGGTNEKLFF.

J is TRBJ2-7 and V is TRBV27; TRBD1 agrees at 9 bases. The germline V gene encodes CDR1 MNHEY and CDR2 SMNVEV (reference sequence). The CDR3 totals 15 residues. V shed 4 bases and J 2 bases; nucleotides not matched to a gene: 6. The CDR3, as DNA: TGTGCCAGCAGTTCGACCGGGACAGGGACCTACGAGCAGTACTTC. It encodes CASSSTGTGTYEQYF.

The V and J genes are TRBV10-3 and TRBJ1-5; D is unresolved. Germline V lookup: CDR1 ENHRY, CDR2 SYGVKD. V lost 10 bases, J lost 5 bases, and 15 bases lay in between. The CDR3 is 13 amino acids. The CDR3 reads CATLSSTDQPQHF. The CDR3 nucleotides read TGTGCCACCTTATCCAGCACAGATCAGCCCCAGCATTTT.

The gene calls are TRBV19 and TRBJ2-2; no reliable D call. There are 15 residues in the CDR3. Germline V CDR1 and CDR2: LNHDA, SQIVND (reference sequence). V was clipped by 7 bases and J by 4 bases, with 16 bases between them. DNA for the CDR3: TGTGCCAGTAAACCCCCCCAGCGCACCACCGGGGAGCTGTTTTTT. It translates to CASKPPQRTTGELFF.

The chain links TRBV28 to TRBJ1-2; 8 nucleotides align to TRBD1. The CDR3 covers 14 residues. V gave up 5 bases and J gave up 4 bases; unmatched junction bases: 6. Germline CDR1 MDHEN, CDR2 SYDVKM. The CDR3 sequence: CASSRDRRSYGYTF. For the CDR3, the DNA is TGTGCCAGCAGTCGGGACAGGAGATCCTATGGCTACACCTTC.

The rearrangement joins TRBV7-6 to TRBJ2-5; 10 bases fit TRBD2. Germline CDR1 is SGHVS and CDR2 is FNYEAQ. The CDR3 sequence is 17 residues long. With 1 base clipped from V and 0 bases from J, the junction kept 5 bases outside the gene matches. This CDR3 is CASSLGGLAVYQETQYF. CDR3 DNA sequence: TGTGCCAGCAGCTTAGGAGGACTAGCGGTCTACCAAGAGACCCAGTACTTC.

V is TRBV9 and J is TRBJ2-5, with TRBD2 as a possible D gene (6 bases). The germline V gene has CDR1 SGDLS and CDR2 YYNGEE. CDR3 length equals 14 residues. Trimming left V 4 bases short and J 4 bases short, with 14 bases between. This CDR3 is CASSRAQGGETQYF. The CDR3 coding sequence is TGTGCCAGCAGCCGCGCTCAGGGAGGAGAGACCCAGTACTTC. The variable domain in full, with the rest retrieved from reference TRBV9 and TRBJ2-5, is DSGVTQTPKHLITATGQRVTLRCSPRSGDLSVYWYQQSLDQGLQFLIQYYNGEERAKGNILERFSAQQFPDLHSELNLSSLELGDSALYFCASSRAQGGETQYFGPGTRLLVL.

This clone turned up a few times. This rearrangement joins TRBV10-3 to TRBJ2-7; D possibly corresponds to TRBD2 (6 bases). The V end was cut by 6 bases, the J end by 3 bases, with 12 bases between. From germline, CDR1 is ENHRY and CDR2 SYGVKD. CDR3 length: 13 residues. The CDR3 protein is CAISMGLGYEQYF. For the CDR3, the DNA is TGTGCCATCAGCATGGGACTGGGCTACGAGCAGTACTTC.

The V gene is TRBV14, the J gene TRBJ1-4, with 8 bases that match TRBD1. Germline CDR1 reads SGHDN; CDR2 reads FVKESK. Trimming cost V 4 bases and J 8 bases; bases outside gene matches: 3. The CDR3 is 13 amino acids. CDR3: CASSPDRGEKLFF. CDR3 DNA: TGTGCCAGCAGCCCCGACAGGGGAGAAAAACTGTTTTTT.

CDR3 coding DNA: TGTGCCAGCAGCCTAGCGGGGGGGCCTTACGAGCAGTACTTC. This translates into CASSLAGGPYEQYF. The V call is TRBV13, the J call TRBJ2-7, with 12 nucleotides matching TRBD2. The V gene end was trimmed by 5 bases and the J gene end by 4 bases; junction bases not matched to a gene: 3. The CDR3 extends over 14 amino acids. The V gene's germline CDR1 is PRHDT and CDR2 FYEKMQ (reference sequence).

The chain carries TRBV7-2 and TRBJ2-5; 7 nucleotides line up with TRBD1. CDR3 length: 13 residues. From germline, CDR1 is SGHTA and CDR2 FQGNSA. The trim removed 5 bases at V and 5 bases at J, leaving 5 bases unmatched. Here the CDR3 reads CASSVGTAETQYF. DNA of the CDR3: TGTGCCAGCAGCGTTGGGACAGCCGAGACCCAGTACTTC.